The 12 T cell receptor beta chains presented below share a single source sample, sequenced in a study of cytomegalovirus exposure and HLA in healthy donors. It was with 60 Vbeta and 13 Jbeta primers that the PCR ran. This table comes from immunoSEQ multiplex PCR, and its TCRdb copy is limited to in-frame clones, with some not included. The sample holds 150,000 to 180,000 clones, roughly three quarters seen once. Sequenced material: PBMCs. The receptor source for this set is a man in his thirties or forties in good health and CMV-seropositive.

In regard to this clone: At one end the junction does not follow the germline gene, possibly because of a read error. V and J are TRBV25-1 and TRBJ2-1, with a weak D call TRBD1 (5 bases). The CDR3 is 11 amino acids. Germline lookup yields CDR1 MGHDK and CDR2 SYGVNS. The CDR3 protein is CASSALRVVIF. The CDR3 nucleotides are TGTGCCAGCAGTGCTCTCAGGGTCGTAATCTTC.

The chain is built from TRBV10-3 and TRBJ2-1, with a weak D call TRBD1 (5 bases). Trimming cost V 0 bases and J 10 bases, with 10 bases left between them. Germline CDR1 and CDR2: ENHRY and SYGVKD. The CDR3 spans 13 residues. This CDR3 reads CAISESSGLEQFF. The CDR3 DNA reads as TGTGCCATCAGTGAGTCATCAGGGTTGGAGCAGTTCTTC.

The chain links TRBV9 to TRBJ1-1; D is perhaps TRBD1 (5 bases). The CDR3 runs to 15 residues. From germline, CDR1 is SGDLS and CDR2 YYNGEE. V was shortened by 6 bases and J by 1 base, with 16 bases between the two germline ends. CDR3 nucleotide sequence: TGTGCCAGCAAACCTGGGGGAGGGACGAACACTGAAGCTTTCTTT. This codes for CASKPGGGTNTEAFF.

The chain joins TRBV5-1 to TRBJ2-2; D not resolved. The V end lost 1 base, the J end lost 0 bases, and 7 bases lay between the germline ends. This CDR3 is 15 amino acids long. The germline V gene has CDR1 SGHRS and CDR2 YFSETQ. The chain's CDR3 is CASSLLSTNTGELFF. For the CDR3, the DNA is TGCGCCAGCAGCTTGTTAAGCACGAACACCGGGGAGCTGTTTTTT.

The chain employs TRBV4-2 and TRBJ2-2; TRBD2 matches at 8 bases. Germline CDR1 reads LGHNA; CDR2 reads YNFKEQ. This CDR3 has 17 amino acids. V lost 4 bases to trimming and J lost 5 bases; unmatched junction nucleotides: 12. The DNA for the CDR3 is TGTGCCAGCAGCCTCGAACTAGCGGATGGGGGGACCGGGGAGCTGTTTTTT. Translation: CASSLELADGGTGELFF.

The gene calls are TRBV30 and TRBJ2-2, with D possibly TRBD2 on 6 matching bases. This CDR3 has 13 residues. The V and J ends lost 5 bases and 4 bases respectively, with 11 bases between them. Germline CDR1 reads GTSNPN; CDR2 reads SVGIG (reference sequence). The CDR3 bases are TGTGCCTGGGGGGCGGGGAGCACCGGGGAGCTGTTTTTT. It is translated as CAWGAGSTGELFF.

V gene TRBV7-3 combines with J gene TRBJ2-2; TRBD1 might be the D (6 bases). The germline V gene encodes CDR1 SGHTA and CDR2 FQGTGA. V lost 1 base and J 3 bases, leaving 15 bases between the germline ends. This CDR3 comprises 17 residues. CDR3 nucleotides: TGTGCCAGCAGCTTAAACGGTGCCGACAGGCACACCGGGGAGCTGTTTTTT. It codes for CASSLNGADRHTGELFF.

The chain couples TRBV5-4 to TRBJ2-5; 8 bases agree with TRBD1. Trimming at V came to 4 bases and at J to 2 bases, leaving 7 bases not matched to a gene. The CDR3 contains 15 residues. The germline V gene has CDR1 SGHNT and CDR2 YYREEE (reference sequence). DNA of the CDR3: TGTGCCAGCAGCCCAGCGGACAGGGAACAAGAGACCCAGTACTTC. Its translation: CASSPADREQETQYF.

V usage is TRBV30 and J usage is TRBJ1-2, with a tentative D call TRBD1 (5 bases). Trimming took 0 bases from V and 1 from J, leaving 12 bases between them. The CDR3 totals 15 residues. CDR1 is GTSNPN, CDR2 SVGIG, per germline (reference sequence). CDR3 in amino acids: CAWSVRAGLNYGYTF. As DNA, the CDR3 is TGTGCCTGGAGTGTACGGGCAGGGCTTAACTATGGCTACACCTTC.

The chain carries TRBV7-3 and TRBJ2-2; 9 bases map to TRBD1. This CDR3 is 16 amino acids long. The J segment lost 4 bases and the V segment lost 1 base, leaving 4 bases of the junction unmatched. The germline gives CDR1 SGHTA, CDR2 FQGTGA. The CDR3 loop is CASSLNGQGLTGELFF. In nucleotides, the CDR3 is TGTGCCAGCAGCTTAAACGGACAGGGGCTCACCGGGGAGCTGTTTTTT. Full variable domain (rest looked up from reference TRBV7-3 and TRBJ2-2): GAGVSQTPSNKVTEKGKYVELRCDPISGHTALYWYRQSLGQGPEFLIYFQGTGAADDSGLPNDRFFAVRPEGSVSTLKIQRTERGDSAVYLCASSLNGQGLTGELFFGEGSRLTVL.

This chain connects TRBV13 to TRBJ2-3; 12 positions agree with TRBD2. Germline trimming cut 5 bases from V and 3 bases from J; bases unmatched to any gene: 6. There are 16 residues in the CDR3. CDR1 is PRHDT, CDR2 FYEKMQ, per germline (reference sequence). The CDR3 region has the DNA TGTGCCAGCAGCACGAGACTAGCGGGAGTGACAGATACGCAGTATTTT. Encoded protein: CASSTRLAGVTDTQYF.

The chain links TRBV15 to TRBJ2-5; 12 nucleotides agree with TRBD2. Per germline, CDR1 LNHNV and CDR2 YYDKDF (reference sequence). CDR3 length: 16 residues. The J segment lost 4 bases and the V segment lost 2 bases, leaving 5 bases of the junction unmatched. The CDR3 nucleotides are TGTGCCACCAGCAGACTAGCGGGAGGGCCAGGAGAGACCCAGTACTTC. As protein: CATSRLAGGPGETQYF.